The text below deals with one TCR beta chain. These data belong to a study of blood T cell repertoires in COVID-19. Clones were read by immunoSEQ multiplex PCR, and TCRdb kept only the in-frame ones, dropping some. The sample yields 100,000 or so clones, 75% to 85% seen once. CDR3 length equals 17 residues. The germline gives CDR1 LGHNA, CDR2 YSLEER. V lost 0 bases to trimming and J lost 0 bases, with 12 bases between them. Sequences were obtained from peripheral blood. The chain recombines TRBV4-3 with TRBJ1-3; the D gene is possibly TRBD1 (6 bases). This TCR derives from a woman in her seventies with acute or convalescent COVID-19. CDR3 nucleotides: TGCGCCAGCAGCCAAGATTGGGGGCCCAGCTCTGGAAACACCATATATTTT. This sequence encodes CASSQDWGPSSGNTIYF.